The clone carrying this T cell receptor beta chain was seen ten or more times. The antigen is undetermined. Trimming left V 5 bases short and J 0 bases short, with 7 bases between. This CDR3 has 13 amino acids. Germline CDR1 is SEHNR and CDR2 is FQNEAQ (reference sequence). This specimen belongs to a study of molecular identifiers for immune sequencing clone quantification. TCRdb used MiXCR to reprocess the PCR reads, holding one entry per CDR3 protein. The sample has some 100,000 distinct CDR3 sequences, under 40% seen once. Whole-study results and caveats: The sizes of highly expanded clones could be underestimated when identical TCR molecules share a barcode.

This rearrangement joins TRBV7-9 to TRBJ1-1; no reliable D call. The material sequenced was naive CD8+ T cells from blood, with Jurkat cell RNA spiked in. The subset: FACS-sorted CD8+CD4-CCR7+CD45RA+ naive T cells. This clonotype originated in a human donor in good health. Some libraries in this study had Jurkat cell RNA spiked in. In nucleotides, the CDR3 is TGTGCCAGCAGCCCTCCATTGAACACTGAAGCTTTCTTT. Protein product: CASSPPLNTEAFF.